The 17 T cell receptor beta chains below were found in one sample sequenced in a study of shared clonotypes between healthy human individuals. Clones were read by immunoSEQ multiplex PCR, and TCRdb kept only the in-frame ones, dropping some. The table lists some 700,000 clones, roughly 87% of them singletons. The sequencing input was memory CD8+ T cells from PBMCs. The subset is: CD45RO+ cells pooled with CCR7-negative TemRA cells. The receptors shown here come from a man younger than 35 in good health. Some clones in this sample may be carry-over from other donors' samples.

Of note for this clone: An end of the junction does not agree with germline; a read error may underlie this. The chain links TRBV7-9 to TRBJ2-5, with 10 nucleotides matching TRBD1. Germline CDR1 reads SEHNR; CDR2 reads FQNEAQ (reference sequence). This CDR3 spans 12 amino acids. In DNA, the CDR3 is TGTGCCAGCAGCTTAGAACCGGGACAGGGGCACTTC. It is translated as CASSLEPGQGHF.

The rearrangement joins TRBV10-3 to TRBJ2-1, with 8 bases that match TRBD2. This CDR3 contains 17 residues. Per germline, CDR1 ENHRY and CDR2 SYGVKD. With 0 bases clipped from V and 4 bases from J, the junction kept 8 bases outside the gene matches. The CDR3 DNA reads TGTGCCATCAGTGAGTCCTTACTAGCGGAGGAGTACAATGAGCAGTTCTTC. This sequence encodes CAISESLLAEEYNEQFF.

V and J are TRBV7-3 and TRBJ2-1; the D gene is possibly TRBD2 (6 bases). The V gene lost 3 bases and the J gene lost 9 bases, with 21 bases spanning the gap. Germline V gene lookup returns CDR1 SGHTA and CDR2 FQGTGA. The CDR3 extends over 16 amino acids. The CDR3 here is CASSFSAGVGGAEQFF. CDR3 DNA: TGTGCCAGCAGCTTTTCCGCGGGCGTCGGGGGTGCTGAGCAGTTCTTC.

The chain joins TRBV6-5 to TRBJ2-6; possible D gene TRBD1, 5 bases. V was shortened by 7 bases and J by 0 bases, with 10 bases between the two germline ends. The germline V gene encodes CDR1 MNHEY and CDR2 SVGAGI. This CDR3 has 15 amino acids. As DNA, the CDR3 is TGTGCCAGCACCTCAGGGTTCTCTGGGGCCAACGTCCTGACTTTC. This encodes CASTSGFSGANVLTF.

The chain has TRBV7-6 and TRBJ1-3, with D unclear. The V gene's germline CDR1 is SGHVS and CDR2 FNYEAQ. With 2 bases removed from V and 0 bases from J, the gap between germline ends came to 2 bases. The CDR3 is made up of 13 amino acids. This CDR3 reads CASSLLSGNTIYF. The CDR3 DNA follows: TGTGCCAGCAGCTTACTCTCTGGAAACACCATATATTTT.

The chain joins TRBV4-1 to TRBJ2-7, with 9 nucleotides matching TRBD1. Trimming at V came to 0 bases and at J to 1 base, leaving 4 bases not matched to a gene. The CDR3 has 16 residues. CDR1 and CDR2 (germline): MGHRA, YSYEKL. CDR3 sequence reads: CASSQDATGGSYEQYF. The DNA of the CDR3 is TGCGCCAGCAGCCAAGATGCGACAGGGGGGTCCTACGAGCAGTACTTC.

CDR3 sequence (DNA): TGTGCCAGCAGCAACCCCTCGAATGAAAAACTGTTTTTT. Amino acids: CASSNPSNEKLFF. This chain connects TRBV9 to TRBJ1-4; no clear D gene. Germline lookup yields CDR1 SGDLS and CDR2 YYNGEE. This CDR3 has 13 residues. Trimming cost V 4 bases and J 5 bases, with 9 bases left between them.

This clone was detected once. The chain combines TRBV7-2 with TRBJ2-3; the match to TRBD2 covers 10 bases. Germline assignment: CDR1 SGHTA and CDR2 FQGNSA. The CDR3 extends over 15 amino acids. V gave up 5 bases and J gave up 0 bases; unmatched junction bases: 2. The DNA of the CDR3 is TGTGCCAGCAGCCCACTAGCGGGGAGCACAGATACGCAGTATTTT. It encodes CASSPLAGSTDTQYF.

CDR3 DNA sequence: TGTGCCAGCAGTTTATCTTGGACAGGGGGTAAGGGCTACACCTTC. Its translation: CASSLSWTGGKGYTF. V usage is TRBV27 and J usage is TRBJ1-2, with 10 bases identical to TRBD1. The CDR3 is 15 amino acids. The V gene's germline CDR1 is MNHEY and CDR2 SMNVEV (reference sequence). The V and J ends lost 0 bases and 8 bases, in that order; junction bases with no gene match: 6.

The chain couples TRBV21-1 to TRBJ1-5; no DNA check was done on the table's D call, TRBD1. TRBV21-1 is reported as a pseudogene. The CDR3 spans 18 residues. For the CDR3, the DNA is TGTGCCAGCAGCAGCTTGGACAGGGCTTTTCATAGCAATCAGCCCCAGCATTTT. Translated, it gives CASSSLDRAFHSNQPQHF.

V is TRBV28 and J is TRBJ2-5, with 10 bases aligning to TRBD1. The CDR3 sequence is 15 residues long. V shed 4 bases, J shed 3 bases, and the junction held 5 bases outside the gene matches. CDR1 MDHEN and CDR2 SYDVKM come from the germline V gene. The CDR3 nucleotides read TGTGCCAGCAGTTCCGGACAGGGGGGAGAAGAGACCCAGTACTTC. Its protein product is CASSSGQGGEETQYF.

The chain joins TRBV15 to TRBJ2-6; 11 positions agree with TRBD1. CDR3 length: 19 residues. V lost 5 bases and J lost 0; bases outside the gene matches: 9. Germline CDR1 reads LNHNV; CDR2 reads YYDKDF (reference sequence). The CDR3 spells CATSSRTGTGGSGANVLTF. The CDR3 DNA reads TGTGCCACCAGCTCACGGACCGGGACAGGGGGCTCTGGGGCCAACGTCCTGACTTTC.

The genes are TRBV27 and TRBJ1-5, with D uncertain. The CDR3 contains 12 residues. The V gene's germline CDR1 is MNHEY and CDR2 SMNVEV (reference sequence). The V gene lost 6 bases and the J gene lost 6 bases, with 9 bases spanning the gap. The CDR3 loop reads CASRAWGQPQHF. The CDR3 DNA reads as TGTGCCAGCAGGGCCTGGGGTCAGCCCCAGCATTTT.

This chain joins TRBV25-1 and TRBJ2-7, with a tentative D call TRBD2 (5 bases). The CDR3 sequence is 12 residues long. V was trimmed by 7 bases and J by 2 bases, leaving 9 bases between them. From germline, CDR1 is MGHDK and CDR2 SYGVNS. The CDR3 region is CASKDWAYEQYF. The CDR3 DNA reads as TGTGCCAGCAAGGACTGGGCCTACGAGCAGTACTTC.

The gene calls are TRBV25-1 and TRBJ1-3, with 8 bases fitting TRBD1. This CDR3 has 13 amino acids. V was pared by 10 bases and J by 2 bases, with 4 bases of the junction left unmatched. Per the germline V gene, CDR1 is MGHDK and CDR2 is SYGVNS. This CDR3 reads CATTQGAGNTIYF. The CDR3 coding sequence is TGTGCCACCACACAGGGGGCTGGAAACACCATATATTTT.

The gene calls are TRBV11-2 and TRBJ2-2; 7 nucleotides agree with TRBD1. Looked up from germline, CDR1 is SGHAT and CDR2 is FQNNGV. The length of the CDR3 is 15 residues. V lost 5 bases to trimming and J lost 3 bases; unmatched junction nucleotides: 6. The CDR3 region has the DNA TGTGCCAGCAGCCTGGGACAGACCGACACCGGGGAGCTGTTTTTT. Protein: CASSLGQTDTGELFF. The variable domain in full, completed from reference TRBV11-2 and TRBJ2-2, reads EAGVAQSPRYKIIEKRQSVAFWCNPISGHATLYWYQQILGQGPKLLIQFQNNGVVDDSQLPKDRFSAERLKGVDSTLKIQPAKLEDSAVYLCASSLGQTDTGELFFGEGSRLTVL.

The CDR3 is CSVPLGIGASWGETQYF. CDR3 bases: TGCAGCGTCCCCCTTGGTATAGGGGCTAGCTGGGGCGAGACCCAGTACTTC. The J gene is TRBJ2-5, the V gene TRBV29-1, with D perhaps given as TRBD1 or TRBD2 (5 bases each). The CDR3 length is 17 residues. Germline CDR1 is SQVTM and CDR2 is ANQGSEA. The germline V and J ends were trimmed by 6 bases and 5 bases, with 28 bases remaining between them.